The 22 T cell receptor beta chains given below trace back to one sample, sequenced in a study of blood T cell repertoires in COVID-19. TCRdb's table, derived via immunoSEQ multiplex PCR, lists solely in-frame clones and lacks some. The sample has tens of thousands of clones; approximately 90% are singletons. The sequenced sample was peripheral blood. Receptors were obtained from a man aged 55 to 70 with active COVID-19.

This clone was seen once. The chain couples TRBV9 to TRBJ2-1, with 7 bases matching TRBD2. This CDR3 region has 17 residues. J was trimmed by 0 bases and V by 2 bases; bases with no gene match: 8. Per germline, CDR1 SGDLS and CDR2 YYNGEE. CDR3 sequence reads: CASSVPKRDSSYNEQFF. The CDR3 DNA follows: TGTGCCAGCAGCGTGCCTAAGCGGGATAGCTCCTACAATGAGCAGTTCTTC.

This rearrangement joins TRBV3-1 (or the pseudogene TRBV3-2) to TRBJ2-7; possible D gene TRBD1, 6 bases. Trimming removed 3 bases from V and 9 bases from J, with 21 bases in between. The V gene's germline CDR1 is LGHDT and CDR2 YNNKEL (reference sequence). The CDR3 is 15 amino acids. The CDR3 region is CASSHDGGAFTGQYF. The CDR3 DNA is TGTGCCAGCAGCCATGATGGGGGCGCGTTTACAGGGCAGTACTTC.

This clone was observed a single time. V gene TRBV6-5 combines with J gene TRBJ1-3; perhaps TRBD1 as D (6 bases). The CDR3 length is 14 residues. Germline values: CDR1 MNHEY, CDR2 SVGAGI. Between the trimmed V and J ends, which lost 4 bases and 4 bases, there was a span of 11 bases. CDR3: CASSFRGGGNTIYF. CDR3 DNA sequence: TGTGCCAGCAGTTTCAGGGGTGGGGGAAACACCATATATTTT.

CDR3: CASSLTGTRTGELFF. CDR3 sequence (DNA): TGTGCCAGCAGCTTAACGGGGACTAGGACCGGGGAGCTGTTTTTT. This chain connects TRBV7-3 to TRBJ2-2; TRBD2 matches at 8 bases. This CDR3 has 15 amino acids. With V trimmed by 0 bases and J by 5 bases, 2 bases remained unmatched. Per germline, CDR1 SGHTA and CDR2 FQGTGA.

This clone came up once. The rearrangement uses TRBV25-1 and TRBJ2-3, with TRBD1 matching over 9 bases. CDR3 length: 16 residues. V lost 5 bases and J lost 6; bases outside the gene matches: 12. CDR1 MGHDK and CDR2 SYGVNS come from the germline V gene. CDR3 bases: TGTGCCAGCAGTATTTCTCCGGGACAGGGAAGCGATACGCAGTATTTT. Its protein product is CASSISPGQGSDTQYF.

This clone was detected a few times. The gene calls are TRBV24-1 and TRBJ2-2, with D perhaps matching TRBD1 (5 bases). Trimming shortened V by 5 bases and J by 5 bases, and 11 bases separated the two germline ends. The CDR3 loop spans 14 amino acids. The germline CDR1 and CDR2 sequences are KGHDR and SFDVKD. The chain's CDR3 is CATSGAGRTGELFF. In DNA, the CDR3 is TGTGCCACCAGTGGGGCAGGGCGTACCGGGGAGCTGTTTTTT.

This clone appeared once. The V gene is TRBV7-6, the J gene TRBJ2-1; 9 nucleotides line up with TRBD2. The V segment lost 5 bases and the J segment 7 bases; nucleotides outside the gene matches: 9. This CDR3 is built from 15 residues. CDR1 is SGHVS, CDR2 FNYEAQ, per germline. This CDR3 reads CASSQLGGGENEQFF. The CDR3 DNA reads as TGTGCCAGCAGCCAGCTGGGCGGGGGGGAGAATGAGCAGTTCTTC.

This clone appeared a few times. The CDR3 bases are TGCGCCAGCAGCAAATCGACAGGGCAGAATCAGCCCCAGCATTTT. It codes for CASSKSTGQNQPQHF. The chain combines TRBV4-1 with TRBJ1-5, with 7 bases identical to TRBD1. Germline CDR1 and CDR2: MGHRA and YSYEKL. The CDR3 runs to 15 residues. With V trimmed by 5 bases and J by 4 bases, 8 bases remained unmatched.

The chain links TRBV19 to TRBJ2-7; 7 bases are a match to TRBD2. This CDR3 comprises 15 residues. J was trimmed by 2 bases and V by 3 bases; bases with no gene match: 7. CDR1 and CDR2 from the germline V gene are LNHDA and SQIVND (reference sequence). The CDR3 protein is CASSIWRGMTYEQYF. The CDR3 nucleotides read TGTGCCAGTAGTATCTGGCGGGGGATGACCTACGAGCAGTACTTC. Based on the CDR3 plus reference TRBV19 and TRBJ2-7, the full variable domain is DGGITQSPKYLFRKEGQNVTLSCEQNLNHDAMYWYRQDPGQGLRLIYYSQIVNDFQKGDIAEGYSVSREKKESFPLTVTSAQKNPTAFYLCASSIWRGMTYEQYFGPGTRLTVT.

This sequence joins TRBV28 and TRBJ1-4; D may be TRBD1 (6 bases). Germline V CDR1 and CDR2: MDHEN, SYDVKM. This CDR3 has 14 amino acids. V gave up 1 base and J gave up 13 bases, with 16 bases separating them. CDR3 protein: CASSLLGAVPRLFF. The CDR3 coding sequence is TGTGCCAGCAGTTTATTGGGGGCGGTCCCGAGACTGTTTTTT.

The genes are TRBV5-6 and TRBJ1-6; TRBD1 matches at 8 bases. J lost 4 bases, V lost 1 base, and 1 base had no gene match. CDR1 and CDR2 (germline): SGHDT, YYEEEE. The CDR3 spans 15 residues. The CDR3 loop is CASSLRQGYNSPLHF. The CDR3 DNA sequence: TGTGCCAGCAGCTTGCGACAGGGGTATAATTCACCCCTCCACTTT.

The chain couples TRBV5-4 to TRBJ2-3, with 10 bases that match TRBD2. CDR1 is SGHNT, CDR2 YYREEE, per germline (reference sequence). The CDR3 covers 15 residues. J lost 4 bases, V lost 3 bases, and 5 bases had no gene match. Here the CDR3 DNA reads TGTGCCAGCAGCTCGGGGACTAGCGAAGCAGATACGCAGTATTTT. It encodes CASSSGTSEADTQYF.

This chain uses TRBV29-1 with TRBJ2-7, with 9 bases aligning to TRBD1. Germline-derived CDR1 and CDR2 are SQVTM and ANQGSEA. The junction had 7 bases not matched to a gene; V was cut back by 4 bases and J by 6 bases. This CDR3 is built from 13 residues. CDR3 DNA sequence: TGCAGCGTTGGGAGGACAGGGGATAGCGAGCAGTACTTC. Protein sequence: CSVGRTGDSEQYF.

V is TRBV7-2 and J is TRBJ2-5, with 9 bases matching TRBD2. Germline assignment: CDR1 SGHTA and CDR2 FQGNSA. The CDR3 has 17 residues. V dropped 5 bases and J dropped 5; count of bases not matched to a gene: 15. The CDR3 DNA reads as TGTGCCAGCAGCCATATCCGCCGGTCGCGGGGGGGCGAGACCCAGTACTTC. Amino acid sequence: CASSHIRRSRGGETQYF.

The CDR3 region has the DNA TGTGCCAGCGGGCCCCGAGAAGATGAAAAACTGTTTTTT. As protein: CASGPREDEKLFF. This chain links TRBV6-5 with TRBJ1-4; D gene unclear. Per the germline V gene, CDR1 is MNHEY and CDR2 is SVGAGI. This CDR3 spans 13 amino acids. The V and J ends lost 8 bases and 6 bases respectively, with 13 bases between them.

CDR3 residues: CASSRQGAANEKLFF. The CDR3 nucleotides are TGTGCCAGCAGCCGACAGGGGGCGGCTAATGAAAAACTGTTTTTT. This chain uses TRBV5-8 with TRBJ1-4, with 10 bases matching TRBD1. The CDR3 extends over 15 amino acids. With 4 bases clipped from V and 3 bases from J, the junction kept 3 bases outside the gene matches. CDR1 SGHTS and CDR2 YDEGEE come from the germline V gene.

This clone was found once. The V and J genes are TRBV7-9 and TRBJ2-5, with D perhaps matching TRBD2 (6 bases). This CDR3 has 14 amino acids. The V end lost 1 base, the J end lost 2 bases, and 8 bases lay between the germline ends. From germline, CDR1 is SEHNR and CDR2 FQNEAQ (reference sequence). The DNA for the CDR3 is TGTGCCAGCAGCTTAGGCGGGAAACAAGAGACCCAGTACTTC. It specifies CASSLGGKQETQYF.

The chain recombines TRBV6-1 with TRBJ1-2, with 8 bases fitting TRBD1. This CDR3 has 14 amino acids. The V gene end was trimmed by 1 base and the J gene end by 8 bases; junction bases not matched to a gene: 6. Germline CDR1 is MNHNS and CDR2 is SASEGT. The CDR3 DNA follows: TGTGCCAGCAGTGAAGGTCAGGGGGCACGGGGCTACACCTTC. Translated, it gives CASSEGQGARGYTF.

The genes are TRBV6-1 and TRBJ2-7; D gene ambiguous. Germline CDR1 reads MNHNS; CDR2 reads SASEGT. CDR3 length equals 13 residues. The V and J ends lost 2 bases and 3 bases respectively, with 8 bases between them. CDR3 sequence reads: CASSESLSYEQYF. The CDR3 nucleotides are TGTGCCAGCAGTGAATCCCTAAGCTACGAGCAGTACTTC.

The CDR3 sequence is CASGEWVGGDTQYF. The CDR3 bases are TGTGCCAGCGGCGAGTGGGTAGGGGGAGATACGCAGTATTTT. The gene calls are TRBV7-9 and TRBJ2-3; maybe TRBD1 (6 bases). The length of the CDR3 is 14 residues. Trimming pared 8 bases from V and 5 bases from J, leaving 17 bases between. Germline V lookup: CDR1 SEHNR, CDR2 FQNEAQ (reference sequence).

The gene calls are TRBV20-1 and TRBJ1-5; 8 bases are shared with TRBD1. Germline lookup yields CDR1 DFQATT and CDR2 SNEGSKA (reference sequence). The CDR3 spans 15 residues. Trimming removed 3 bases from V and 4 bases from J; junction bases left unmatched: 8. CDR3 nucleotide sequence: TGCAGTGCTAGTTTTCCAGGACAGGGAAATCAGCCCCAGCATTTT. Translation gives CSASFPGQGNQPQHF.

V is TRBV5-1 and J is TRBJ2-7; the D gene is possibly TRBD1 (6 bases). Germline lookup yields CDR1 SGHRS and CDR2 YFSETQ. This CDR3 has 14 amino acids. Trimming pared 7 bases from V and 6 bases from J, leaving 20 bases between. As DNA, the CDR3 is TGCGCCAGCTCGGCGACAGGATCCTTGGGCGAGCAGTACTTC. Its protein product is CASSATGSLGEQYF.